This TCR beta chain is from a study of T cell repertoires in ileal Crohn's disease. Study observations and caveats: Clonality above 26.8% at surgery always came with endoscopic recurrence.

Sequencing used immunoSEQ multiplex PCR; TCRdb keeps in-frame clones, though not all of them. The sample has 2,600 or so clones; roughly 76% are singletons. J gave up 5 bases and V 0 bases, and 8 bases lay outside the gene matches. The CDR3 loop spans 16 amino acids. Per the germline V gene, CDR1 is SGHVS and CDR2 is FNYEAQ. With respect to this clone: Its antigen is undetermined. The same CDR3 also results from other DNA sequences found in this sample.

The J gene is TRBJ2-5, the V gene TRBV7-6; 8 bases are a match to TRBD1. The sample was ileal tissue. The sequence was obtained from an adult with Crohn's disease. Written as DNA, the CDR3 is TGTGCCAGCAGCTTAGCGGGGCAGGGGGCTGGGGAGACCCAGTACTTC. Its protein is CASSLAGQGAGETQYF.